This note documents a single TCR beta chain sequence. What it binds is unknown. This entry comes from a study of CD8+ T cells in alopecia areata. Extracted RNA was reverse transcribed, and the resulting cDNA served as sequencing template. This table comes from immunoSEQ multiplex PCR, and its TCRdb copy is limited to in-frame clones, with some not included. The sample consists of 120,000 to 150,000 clones, more than 55% of them appearing once. Notes on the study in general: The study found TCR sharing across patients less clear than in mice, possibly for HLA reasons.

V was shortened by 5 bases and J by 1 base, with 3 bases between the two germline ends. Germline loops: CDR1 SGDLS, CDR2 YYNGEE. The CDR3 is made up of 11 amino acids. Sequencing was performed on CD8+ T cells sorted from blood. The chain links TRBV9 to TRBJ1-2; D not certain. The sequence was obtained from a human donor in good health. CDR3 bases: TGTGCCAGCAGAAGTAACTATGGCTACACCTTC. This encodes CASRSNYGYTF.